This TCR beta chain is drawn from a study of Graves' ophthalmopathy and Graves' hyperthyroidism. This CDR3 has 16 residues. V lost 6 bases and J lost 0, with 12 bases in between. Germline V gives CDR1 ENHRY, CDR2 SYGVKD. Amplification of TCR beta CDR3 regions used RNA transcripts. The library came from an HTBI-primed first-round RT-PCR and a second-round multiplex PCR. TCRdb recomputed calls from the multiplex PCR reads with MiXCR, one row per CDR3 protein. The table includes around 400,000 distinct CDR3 sequences, approximately 20% detected once. About this clonotype itself: Its antigen is not known.

Study-wide results and limits: Blood also contained most of the expanded thyroid clonotypes above 0.001 frequency.

The rearrangement uses TRBV10-3 and TRBJ2-6; D possibly matches TRBD1 or TRBD2 (5 bases each). The TCR sequence derives from a woman aged 18-29 years with Graves' ophthalmopathy. The sample was peripheral blood. The CDR3 coding sequence is TGTGCCATCAGGACAGCGGACCACTCTGGGGCCAACGTCCTGACTTTC. This sequence encodes CAIRTADHSGANVLTF.